This T cell receptor beta chain was identified during a study of technical replicates of blood from a handful of donors (dated by TCRdb to the late 2010s). CDR1 and CDR2, per the germline V gene, are SGHAT and FQNNGV. The germline V end is reduced by 1 base and the J end by 6 bases; junction bases left unmatched: 6. From its cysteine to its phenylalanine, the CDR3 spans 17 amino acids. This entry keeps only the CDR3 DNA: 51 bases, framed from base 1. As regards this clone: Its specific antigen is unknown. Per-base quality was not reported, and no clone a single base away is much larger than it.

The library relied on the immunoSEQ multiplex PCR assay. The immuneACCESS repertoire file appears here via TCRdb, limited to in-frame rearrangements. These files lack a portion of the clones; in checked studies, under half of the deficit traces to unresolved V genes, and the cause of the others is not known. Across this sample there are roughly 80,000 clones, with about 89% seen only once. The leading ten clones occupy 0.41% of the sample. The source of this sequence is a human donor in good health. This chain is built from TRBV11-2 and TRBJ2-2, with 12 junctional bases fitting TRBD2. Sequenced input: T cells isolated from PBMCs. The CDR3 amino acid sequence is: CASSLATSGRRPGELFF. The DNA sequence is TGTGCCAGCAGCTTAGCAACTAGCGGGAGGCGTCCCGGGGAGCTGTTTTTT.